This T cell receptor beta chain was found in a study of T cell changes during pregnancy in multiple sclerosis. Here immunoSEQ multiplex PCR was the method, and the copy in TCRdb shows in-frame clones only, minus some. The sample includes tens of thousands of clones, around 94% of them seen just once. The CDR3 length is 16 residues. Trimming shortened V by 4 bases and J by 0 bases, and 13 bases separated the two germline ends. Germline CDR1 is MGHRA and CDR2 is YSYEKL. The chain links TRBV4-1 to TRBJ2-1; tentatively, D is TRBD2 (6 bases). The input for sequencing was peripheral blood, taken in the second trimester of pregnancy. The receptor was isolated from a female donor in good health, enrolled as a control in a pregnancy study. CDR3 sequence: CASSRHLAVSYNEQFF. The CDR3 coding sequence is TGCGCCAGCAGCCGCCATTTAGCGGTCTCCTACAATGAGCAGTTCTTC.